This entry is about one T cell receptor beta chain. Its antigen is currently unknown. This sample stems from a study of cytomegalovirus exposure and HLA in healthy donors. Findings of the study overall: Most TCR sequences were rare, but some public TCRs occurred in many donors. A few of the chains that were CMV-associated were confirmed in vitro to be specific for CMV antigens. In a later analysis, 15,000 to 20,000 TCR beta sequences were associated with HLA alleles at 0.05 false discovery rate.

Vbeta (60) and Jbeta (13) primers were used in the PCR. TCRdb's copy holds only in-frame clones and misses some; the assay was immunoSEQ multiplex PCR. The table shows 150,000 to 200,000 clones, with roughly 9.4% occurring only once. The material sequenced was PBMCs. The receptor was derived from a woman aged 25 to 45 in good health and CMV-seropositive.

This CDR3 is CASSQVFYEQYF. The CDR3 DNA is TGTGCCAGCAGCCAAGTCTTCTACGAGCAGTACTTC. The chain links TRBV14 to TRBJ2-7; no clear D gene. This CDR3 has 12 residues. V lost 1 base, J lost 3 bases, and 4 bases lay in between. The germline V gene has CDR1 SGHDN and CDR2 FVKESK.